This T cell receptor beta chain was captured in a study of graft-versus-host responses after intestinal transplantation. Plated together were roughly 200,000 CFSE-labeled responder cells and roughly 200,000 irradiated, violet-dye-labeled stimulator cells. Proliferating CFSE-low CD3+CD4+ and CD3+CD8+ responders were sorted post-reaction. Study results and limitations: Researchers found peak circulating GvH clone levels linked to early post-transplant HvG declines.

The assay was immunoSEQ multiplex PCR, and TCRdb's table has in-frame clones only and misses some. The sample records roughly 6,900 clones, approximately 25% being singletons. The sample consisted of alloreactive CD8+ T cells from a mixed lymphocyte reaction culture, taken before transplantation. As to subset: CFSE-low proliferating T cells sorted from roughly 6-day pre-transplant mixed lymphocyte reaction (GvH or HvG direction). The origin of this receptor is a human patient who was an organ donor for intestinal transplantation.

The CDR3 here is CATSRGLPKIYEQYF. CDR3 in DNA: TGTGCCACCAGCAGGGGACTACCGAAGATCTACGAGCAGTACTTC. J is TRBJ2-7 and V is TRBV15, with 7 nucleotides matching TRBD2. V lost 3 bases and J lost 3; bases outside the gene matches: 8. The germline V gene has CDR1 LNHNV and CDR2 YYDKDF (reference sequence). The CDR3 contains 15 residues.